This TCR beta chain appears in the sequencing data of a study of cytomegalovirus exposure and HLA in healthy donors. The wider study: An earlier analysis found 95 million to 140 million unique TCR beta sequences from around 180 million T cells.

PCR amplification relied on 60 Vbeta primers (plus 13 Jbeta primers). Sequenced by immunoSEQ multiplex PCR; TCRdb stores in-frame clones only, minus some. The sample contains 150,000 or so clones, 70% to 80% of which appear only once. Worth noting for this clone: What it binds is unknown.

Findings of the study overall: In a later analysis, parvovirus B19, influenza, CMV and Epstein-Barr virus appeared linked to several top co-occurrence clusters. Within an earlier analysis, most TCR beta V segments proved productive either about 90% or about 30% of the time.

The sequenced sample was PBMCs. The sequence came from a woman aged 40 to 50 in good health and CMV-seronegative.

CDR3 bases: TGTGCCAGCAGCCAAGGACTAGCGGGGCAAGAGACCCAGTACTTC. Encoded protein: CASSQGLAGQETQYF. The chain carries TRBV7-3 and TRBJ2-5, with 12 bases lining up with TRBD2. Germline CDR1 reads SGHTA; CDR2 reads FQGTGA. Trimming cost V 5 bases and J 2 bases; bases outside gene matches: 3. The CDR3 consists of 15 residues.